This T cell receptor beta chain was sequenced in a study of blood T cell repertoires in COVID-19. Study overall: Sites across the United States, Italy and Spain contributed samples from acute and convalescent COVID-19. T cells, B-cell-depleted T cells, or PBMCs supplied cDNA or gDNA.

Original handling: Amplification with reference gene primers provided the estimates of nucleated cell counts. Sequencing used immunoSEQ multiplex PCR; TCRdb keeps in-frame clones, though not all of them. The DNA was the basis for D and trimming; V, J and clone size are from that table. The sample lists about 120,000 clones; about 85% were seen once. Germline values: CDR1 LNHDA, CDR2 SQIVND (reference sequence). The junction had 17 bases not matched to a gene; V was cut back by 5 bases and J by 3 bases. The CDR3 length is 19 residues. This chain links TRBV19 with TRBJ2-1; TRBD2 matches at 9 bases. The sequence derives from a man between 60 and 75 years old with acute or convalescent COVID-19. Material for sequencing was peripheral blood. This CDR3 is CASSSRGGSGRKDYNEQFF. Here the CDR3 DNA reads TGTGCCAGTAGTTCAAGGGGGGGTAGCGGGAGAAAAGACTACAATGAGCAGTTCTTC.